One sample yielded the 2 T cell receptor beta chains listed below, sequenced in a study of T cells expressing NK-cell markers. TCRdb reprocessed the 5' RACE reads, with one entry per CDR3 protein and no DNA. The record lists 400,000 to 450,000 distinct CDR3 sequences, of which the ten most abundant hold about 7.3%. The specimen was blood T cells: a sorted CD56 or NKG2C T cell subset, CD4+ or CD8+ T cells, or bulk PBMC T cells (not recorded which). The source is a woman between 18 and 70 years old in good health.

The gene calls are TRBV7-2 and TRBJ1-5; the TRBD1 assignment by TCRdb is unverifiable without DNA. The germline CDR1 and CDR2 sequences are SGHTA and FQGNSA. The CDR3 has 13 residues. The CDR3 spells CASAGQYNQPQHF.

V is TRBV20-1 and J is TRBJ2-3; TCRdb gives TRBD2 as the D gene, but with no DNA this cannot be confirmed. The CDR3 is made up of 14 amino acids. Germline V lookup: CDR1 DFQATT, CDR2 SNEGSKA (reference sequence). CDR3 loop: CSAYSGGAADTQYF.